The rows below give T cell receptor beta chains drawn from one sample of a study of graft-versus-host responses after intestinal transplantation. Antigens for these TCRs are unknown. Generated by immunoSEQ multiplex PCR, the TCRdb table keeps only in-frame clones and is missing some. The sample holds around 110,000 clones, about nine tenths seen once. Specimen: unstimulated CD4+ T cells sorted from spleen or lymph node cells, collected before intestinal transplant. The receptors originated from a human donor who received an intestinal transplant. Both conserved end residues are part of each CDR3. Each record gives: J gene, V gene, clone size, D gene, CDR3 protein, CDR3 DNA. The D gene is left open where the match is weak. Clone size is not always given. Where it is, it says once, few, many or a class for expanded clones.

TRBJ2-5 TRBV7-9 . . CASSLVGETQYF TGTGCCAGCAGCTTAGTGGGCGAGACCCAGTACTTC
TRBJ2-1 TRBV4-1 . TRBD1 CASRGQGTYNEQFF TGCGCCAGCAGAGGACAGGGGACCTACAATGAGCAGTTCTTC
TRBJ1-1 TRBV18 . . CASSPTGQNTEAFF TGTGCCAGCTCACCAACCGGACAGAACACTGAAGCTTTCTTT
TRBJ2-7 TRBV29-1 . . CSVGLRTPYEQYF TGCAGCGTTGGTCTTAGAACCCCCTACGAGCAGTACTTC
TRBJ2-3 TRBV29-1 . . CSTEQGITDTQYF TGCAGCACCGAACAGGGTATCACAGATACGCAGTATTTT
TRBJ2-7 TRBV7-6 once . CASSATFPGQRRTGEQYF TGTGCCAGCAGCGCAACCTTCCCGGGACAAAGGCGTACGGGGGAGCAGTACTTC
TRBJ2-3 TRBV19 . TRBD2 CASRAGGYADTQYF TGTGCCAGTAGAGCGGGGGGATATGCAGATACGCAGTATTTT
TRBJ1-1 TRBV4-3 . . CASSQDISGTEAFF TGCGCCAGCAGCCAAGATATATCGGGGACAGAAGCTTTCTTT
TRBJ2-3 TRBV5-4 . . CASSLADRTDTQYF TGTGCCAGCAGCTTAGCGGATCGCACAGATACGCAGTATTTT
TRBJ2-2 TRBV5-1 . . CASSPSGQNTGELFF TGCGCCAGCAGCCCCTCGGGACAGAACACCGGGGAGCTGTTTTTT
TRBJ2-7 TRBV18 . . CASSPQTDVREQYF TGTGCCAGCTCACCACAGACTGACGTTCGCGAGCAGTACTTC
TRBJ2-7 TRBV4-2 . TRBD2 CASSPRTSGYEQYF TGTGCCAGCAGCCCAAGGACTAGCGGCTACGAGCAGTACTTC
TRBJ1-5 TRBV28 . TRBD1 CASSRDRVQPQHF TGTGCCAGCAGTAGAGACAGGGTACAGCCCCAGCATTTT
TRBJ1-5 TRBV30 . . CAWSPTIQGQPQHF TGTGCCTGGAGTCCCACGATACAGGGTCAGCCCCAGCATTTT
TRBJ2-3 TRBV7-2 . TRBD2 CASSPHPREATDTQYF TGTGCCAGCAGCCCCCACCCCCGGGAGGCAACAGATACGCAGTATTTT
TRBJ2-7 TRBV4-1 . . CASSRDGSYEQYF TGCGCCAGCAGCCGCGATGGCTCCTACGAGCAGTACTTC
TRBJ1-4 TRBV7-6 . . CASSLALGAEGGEKLFF TGTGCCAGCAGCTTAGCCCTGGGGGCCGAAGGTGGTGAAAAACTGTTTTTT
TRBJ1-6 TRBV30 few . CAWTGQSNSPLHF TGTGCCTGGACCGGACAGAGTAATTCACCCCTCCACTTT
TRBJ1-6 TRBV7-9 . . CASSLWVGRGFSPLHF TGTGCCAGCAGCTTGTGGGTTGGTAGGGGATTTTCACCCCTCCACTTT
TRBJ1-1 TRBV6-1 once . CASSEAWGVGTEAFF TGTGCCAGCAGTGAAGCGTGGGGCGTGGGCACTGAAGCTTTCTTT
TRBJ1-1 TRBV12-5 . TRBD1 CASGLSGGTEAFF TGTGCTAGTGGACTATCAGGGGGCACTGAAGCTTTCTTT
TRBJ2-5 TRBV2 . TRBD2 CASSARGAQYF TGTGCCAGCAGTGCCCGGGGGGCCCAGTACTTC
TRBJ2-3 TRBV2 . . CASSALSATADTQYF TGTGCCAGCAGTGCTCTGAGCGCAACGGCAGATACGCAGTATTTT
TRBJ2-5 TRBV2 . . CASSPRLEQETQYF TGTGCCAGCAGTCCCCGACTAGAACAAGAGACCCAGTACTTC